Reported below is one TCR beta chain. These data are taken from a study of blood T cell repertoires in COVID-19. In the study overall: Sources were T cells, B-cell-depleted T cells, or PBMCs; the material itself was cDNA or gDNA.

The germline gives CDR1 LNHDA, CDR2 SQIVND (reference sequence). There are 16 residues in the CDR3. Trimming at V came to 5 bases and at J to 5 bases, leaving 12 bases not matched to a gene. The table came from immunoSEQ multiplex PCR; TCRdb's copy has only in-frame clones and leaves some out. The sample records about 75,000 clones, 70% to 80% being singletons. The sequence was obtained from a woman aged 80 or over with active or convalescent COVID-19. The chain joins TRBV19 to TRBJ1-2; TRBD1 matches 9 bases. The sequencing sample was made of peripheral blood. The DNA of the CDR3 is TGTGCCAGTAGTGTAACAGGGGGCGGAGTTGTTTATGGCTACACCTTC. Encoded protein: CASSVTGGGVVYGYTF.